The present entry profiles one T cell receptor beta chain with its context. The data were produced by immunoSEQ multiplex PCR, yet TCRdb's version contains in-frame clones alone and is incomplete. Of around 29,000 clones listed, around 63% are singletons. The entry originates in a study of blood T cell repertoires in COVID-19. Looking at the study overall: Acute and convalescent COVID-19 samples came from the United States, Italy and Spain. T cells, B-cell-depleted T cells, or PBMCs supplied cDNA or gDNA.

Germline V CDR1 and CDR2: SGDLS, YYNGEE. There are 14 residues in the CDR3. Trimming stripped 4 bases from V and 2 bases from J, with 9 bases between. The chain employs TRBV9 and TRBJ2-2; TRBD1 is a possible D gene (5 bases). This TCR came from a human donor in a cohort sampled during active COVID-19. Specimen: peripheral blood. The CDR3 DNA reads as TGTGCCAGCAGCAGACAGACCAACACCGGGGAGCTGTTTTTT. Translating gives CASSRQTNTGELFF.